A selection of T cell receptor beta chains follows, all from one sample in a study of OX40 agonist ivuxolimab in advanced cancers. Sequenced by immunoSEQ multiplex PCR; TCRdb stores in-frame clones only, minus some. The sample has 37,000 or so clones; more than 85% are singletons. The sequencing here drew on CD4+ or CD8+ T cells sorted from blood, taken in a trial of the OX40 agonist ivuxolimab. The receptors originated from an adult with an advanced solid tumor such as melanoma, head and neck, liver or kidney cancer. CDR3s include the opening cysteine and the closing phenylalanine or tryptophan. Size is stated for part of the rows, as once, few or many counts, or as a class when the clone is expanded.

V gene	J gene	clone size	CDR3 protein
TRBV21-1	TRBJ2-2	few	CASSKEGRGAAGELFF
TRBV7-6	TRBJ1-1	-	CASSPLAGPTEAFF
TRBV4-3	TRBJ2-5	-	CASSQDEAEGETQYF
TRBV4-2	TRBJ1-4	-	CASSRATNEKLFF
TRBV5-1	TRBJ2-7	-	CASSFASTGGFEQYF
TRBV2	TRBJ2-5	-	CASSDRVLEETQYF
TRBV5-6	TRBJ1-5	-	CASSSADRSQPQHF
TRBV29-1	TRBJ1-1	-	CSVAGAGRTEAFF
TRBV6-1	TRBJ1-2	-	CASSWEGKGYTF
TRBV5-6	TRBJ1-3	-	CASSPWDIPGNTIYF
TRBV6-4	TRBJ2-2	medium-sized	CASSESGGTGELFF
TRBV5-4	TRBJ2-5	-	CASSPIDSSYVTQYF
TRBV30	TRBJ1-5	-	CAWSAGQGYQPQHF
TRBV14	TRBJ2-7	-	CASSPIDSLLIYEQYF
TRBV5-6	TRBJ2-1	-	CASSYWTGFYNEQFF
TRBV7-3	TRBJ2-7	-	CASSFGTGDYEQYF
TRBV5-6	TRBJ1-2	-	CASSLLGEDGYTF
TRBV4-1	TRBJ2-2	-	CASSLTQGAGELFF
TRBV13	TRBJ1-5	-	CASSFGRMGNQPQHF
TRBV30	TRBJ1-2	-	CAWSKARAGYGYTF
TRBV7-8	TRBJ2-1	once	CASSPHSNEQFF
TRBV11-1	TRBJ1-2	-	CASSLGQGGYGYTF
TRBV5-8	TRBJ1-5	-	CASSLSAGVQPQHF
TRBV10-1	TRBJ1-2	-	CASSGQGHGYTF
TRBV5-4	TRBJ2-7	-	CASSRGGGSYEQYF
TRBV4-3	TRBJ1-1	-	CASSQEGIQDRNTEAFF
TRBV5-1	TRBJ2-7	-	CASSLRSYSSYEQYF
TRBV19	TRBJ2-7	-	CASSPSGTAPSEQYF
TRBV5-6	TRBJ1-2	-	CASSLGPDYGYTF
TRBV9	TRBJ1-2	-	CASSATMEGDNYGYTF
TRBV6-5	TRBJ1-1	-	CASSFGQGGTEAFF
TRBV30	TRBJ1-2	-	CACGKPHTPYYGYTF
TRBV7-9	TRBJ2-2	-	CASSSSGGATGELFF
TRBV25-1	TRBJ1-2	-	CATPGPRTTGGYTF
TRBV7-9	TRBJ1-1	once	CASSLAGTEAFF
TRBV6-1	TRBJ2-1	-	CASRQTYNEQFF
TRBV4-3	TRBJ2-2	once	CASSRVASGGTGELFF
TRBV5-6	TRBJ1-6	-	CASSPWTGALASPLHF
TRBV2	TRBJ2-1	-	CASSAGLTEVHYNEQFF
TRBV7-9	TRBJ2-1	-	CASSPETGPAPEQFF
TRBV7-8	TRBJ2-1	-	CASSSPGQASENEQFF
TRBV29-1	TRBJ2-3	-	CSVEDKGGHDTQYF
TRBV7-8	TRBJ2-1	-	CASSFERGGNEQFF
TRBV2	TRBJ1-2	few	CASSGTLGVDGYTF
TRBV19	TRBJ1-2	-	CASSIDTAVHGYTF
TRBV4-1	TRBJ2-1	-	CASSQDQREYNEQFF
TRBV7-2	TRBJ2-3	few	CASSLRTSGGRSTDTQYF
TRBV6-5	TRBJ1-6	-	CASSKTGGGNSPLHF
TRBV5-4	TRBJ1-2	once	CASSTGQNYGYTF
TRBV7-9	TRBJ2-7	few	CASSSPRRGHHEQYF
TRBV30	TRBJ2-5	-	CAWSTDGQETQYF